This T cell receptor (beta chain) appears in the sequencing data of a study of response to subunit inactivated influenza vaccine. Study-level results: There was a suggestion from the authors that each seasonal influenza vaccination recruits few new T cells.

The CDR3 is 15 residues long. Germline assignment: CDR1 MNHEY and CDR2 SVGAGI. On this clonotype: Its antigen is as yet unknown. At one of its ends the junction is not consistent with the germline gene, which may arise from a read error.

TCRdb reprocessed the RT-PCR reads via MiXCR and lists one record per CDR3 protein. The data hold hundreds of thousands of distinct CDR3 sequences, with 15% to 18% observed a single time. The chain recombines TRBV6-5 with TRBJ2-5, with a tentative D call TRBD1 (6 bases). This receptor was obtained from a man aged 50-60 years who received an inactivated influenza vaccine. This material consisted of PBMCs from blood, taken 12 days after vaccination. The CDR3 loop reads CARSFTGQQGETQYF. The CDR3 region has the DNA TGTGCCAGAAGTTTTACCGGACAGCAAGGGGAGACCCAGTACTTC.